A single sample gave rise to the 14 T cell receptor beta chains below, sequenced in a study of blood T cell repertoires in COVID-19. Sequencing used immunoSEQ multiplex PCR; TCRdb keeps in-frame clones, though not all of them. Of 200,000 or so clones listed, roughly nine tenths were seen once; the top ten hold roughly 2.2%. The sequenced sample consisted of peripheral blood. Receptors were obtained from a man aged 65-85 years with active or convalescent COVID-19.

This rearrangement joins TRBV5-6 to TRBJ2-7, with D possibly TRBD1 on 6 matching bases. Trimming removed 2 bases from V and 1 base from J, with 7 bases in between. The CDR3 length is 13 residues. Germline CDR1 reads SGHDT; CDR2 reads YYEEEE. The CDR3: CASSLDRSYEQYF. CDR3 DNA: TGTGCCAGCAGCTTAGACAGGTCCTACGAGCAGTACTTC.

This clone appeared once. The rearrangement uses TRBV24-1 and TRBJ1-5; D possibly corresponds to TRBD1 (6 bases). Germline V CDR1 and CDR2: KGHDR, SFDVKD. V was clipped by 9 bases and J by 1 base, with 12 bases between them. The CDR3 length is 14 residues. CDR3: CATGGRGSNQPQHF. Written as DNA, the CDR3 is TGTGCCACCGGGGGGCGGGGGAGCAATCAGCCCCAGCATTTT.

The V and J genes are TRBV28 and TRBJ2-5, with TRBD1 matching 10 bases. The CDR3 runs 14 residues. Germline V gene sequence: CDR1 MDHEN, CDR2 SYDVKM. The V gene end was trimmed by 4 bases and the J gene end by 5 bases; junction bases not matched to a gene: 4. CDR3 DNA: TGTGCCAGCAGTTCCGGGACAGGGGCGGAGACCCAGTACTTC. Translated: CASSSGTGAETQYF.

This rearrangement joins TRBV19 to TRBJ1-1; D is possibly TRBD1 (6 bases). This CDR3 region has 15 residues. Trimming took 5 bases from V and 5 from J, leaving 18 bases between them. Germline assignment: CDR1 LNHDA and CDR2 SQIVND (reference sequence). The CDR3 bases are TGTGCCAGTAGTCCGGAACAGGGTGGACGTACTGAAGCTTTCTTT. Translation: CASSPEQGGRTEAFF.

The chain couples TRBV15 to TRBJ1-4, with D unclear. The CDR3 sequence is 17 residues long. The V gene lost 1 base and the J gene lost 5 bases, with 17 bases spanning the gap. The germline CDR1 and CDR2 sequences are LNHNV and YYDKDF (reference sequence). The CDR3 DNA is TGTGCCACCAGCAGAGCGGGGTTGGGCGGGTTGAATGAAAAACTGTTTTTT. Its translation: CATSRAGLGGLNEKLFF.

This clone was counted a few times. Other DNA variants within this sample encode the same CDR3. V usage is TRBV6-2 or TRBV6-3 and J usage is TRBJ1-5, with D possibly TRBD1 on 5 matching bases. The CDR3 consists of 14 residues. V was shortened by 2 bases and J by 7 bases, with 12 bases between the two germline ends. Germline CDR1 reads MNHEY; CDR2 reads SVGEGT. The CDR3 nucleotides are TGTGCCAGCAGTTACGCGGGGGGTGGGCAGCCCCAGCATTTT. It codes for CASSYAGGGQPQHF.

The chain joins TRBV9 to TRBJ1-6; TRBD1 might be the D (5 bases). CDR1 is SGDLS, CDR2 YYNGEE, per germline. V was clipped by 0 bases and J by 2 bases, with 9 bases between them. The CDR3 is made up of 16 amino acids. The CDR3 sequence is CASSVGGGTYNSPLHF. The CDR3 DNA follows: TGTGCCAGCAGCGTAGGGGGGGGAACCTATAATTCACCCCTCCACTTT.

The sample holds a few counts of this clone. V gene TRBV5-1 combines with J gene TRBJ2-5; 8 nucleotides line up with TRBD1. The germline gives CDR1 SGHRS, CDR2 YFSETQ. V lost 5 bases, J lost 2 bases, and 11 bases stayed unmatched. CDR3 length: 16 residues. The CDR3 DNA follows: TGCGCCAGCAGACAGTCGGGACAGGTCGGGCAAGAGACCCAGTACTTC. Amino acids: CASRQSGQVGQETQYF. Supplemented by reference TRBV5-1 and TRBJ2-5, the full variable domain reads KAGVTQTPRYLIKTRGQQVTLSCSPISGHRSVSWYQQTPGQGLQFLFEYFSETQRNKGNFPGRFSGRQFSNSRSEMNVSTLELGDSALYLCASRQSGQVGQETQYFGPGTRLLVL.

The genes are TRBV7-2 and TRBJ1-2, with TRBD1 as a possible D gene (6 bases). From germline, CDR1 is SGHTA and CDR2 FQGNSA. Trimming pared 5 bases from V and 6 bases from J, leaving 16 bases between. The CDR3 length is 14 residues. CDR3 DNA: TGTGCCAGCAGCCTATATGACAGGTCGCATGGCTACACCTTC. Translating gives CASSLYDRSHGYTF.

This clone was recorded only once. The CDR3 DNA sequence: TGTGCCAGCAGTTACGGTCAGGGGGGAGGCTATGGCTACACCTTC. This encodes CASSYGQGGGYGYTF. The V gene is TRBV6-6, the J gene TRBJ1-2; TRBD1 matches 7 bases. The CDR3 is 15 amino acids. V shed 2 bases and J 4 bases; nucleotides not matched to a gene: 7. CDR1 is MNHNY, CDR2 SVGAGI, per germline (reference sequence).

The chain carries TRBV28 and TRBJ1-5, with D hard to call. The CDR3 is 12 residues long. The germline CDR1 and CDR2 sequences are MDHEN and SYDVKM. With 6 bases removed from V and 3 bases from J, the gap between germline ends came to 6 bases. CDR3 coding DNA: TGTGCCAGCAGACTGAACAATCAGCCCCAGCATTTT. Encoded protein: CASRLNNQPQHF. The full variable domain, in which reference TRBV28 and TRBJ1-5 provide the parts outside the CDR3, is DVKVTQSSRYLVKRTGEKVFLECVQDMDHENMFWYRQDPGLGLRLIYFSYDVKMKEKGDIPEGYSVSREKKERFSLILESASTNQTSMYLCASRLNNQPQHFGDGTRLSIL.

This chain links TRBV19 with TRBJ1-2, with a tentative D call TRBD1 (6 bases). Germline V gene sequence: CDR1 LNHDA, CDR2 SQIVND (reference sequence). This CDR3 spans 16 amino acids. Deletions cut 1 base from V and 3 bases from J, with 15 bases between. The CDR3 DNA reads TGTGCCAGTAGTATAGTGGGGCGGGGGCCTTACTATGGCTACACCTTC. Its translation: CASSIVGRGPYYGYTF. The variable domain in full, with the rest retrieved from reference TRBV19 and TRBJ1-2, is DGGITQSPKYLFRKEGQNVTLSCEQNLNHDAMYWYRQDPGQGLRLIYYSQIVNDFQKGDIAEGYSVSREKKESFPLTVTSAQKNPTAFYLCASSIVGRGPYYGYTFGSGTRLTVV.

The chain uses TRBV5-1 and TRBJ1-2; possible D gene TRBD1, 6 bases. V lost 4 bases, J lost 6 bases, and 16 bases lay in between. The CDR3 runs 14 residues. Per the germline V gene, CDR1 is SGHRS and CDR2 is YFSETQ. CDR3 sequence: CASSRLAGADGYTF. CDR3 DNA: TGCGCCAGCAGCCGCCTCGCAGGGGCGGATGGCTACACCTTC.

The rearrangement uses TRBV28 and TRBJ2-2; 9 bases fit TRBD1. The germline CDR1 and CDR2 sequences are MDHEN and SYDVKM. With V trimmed by 6 bases and J by 2 bases, 4 bases remained unmatched. This CDR3 has 15 amino acids. The CDR3 here is CASREGQGNTGELFF. CDR3 DNA: TGTGCCAGCAGGGAGGGACAGGGCAACACCGGGGAGCTGTTTTTT.